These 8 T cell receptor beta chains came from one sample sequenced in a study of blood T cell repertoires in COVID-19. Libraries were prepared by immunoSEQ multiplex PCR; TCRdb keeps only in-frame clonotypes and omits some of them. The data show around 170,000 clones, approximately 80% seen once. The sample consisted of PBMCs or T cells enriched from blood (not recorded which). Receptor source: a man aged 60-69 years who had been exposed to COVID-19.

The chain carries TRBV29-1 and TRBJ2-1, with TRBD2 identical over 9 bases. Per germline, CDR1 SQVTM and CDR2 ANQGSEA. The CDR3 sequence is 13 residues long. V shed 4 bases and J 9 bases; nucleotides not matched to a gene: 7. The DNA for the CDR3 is TGCAGCGTTGCAGGAGCGGGAGGAGGTGAGCAGTTCTTC. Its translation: CSVAGAGGGEQFF.

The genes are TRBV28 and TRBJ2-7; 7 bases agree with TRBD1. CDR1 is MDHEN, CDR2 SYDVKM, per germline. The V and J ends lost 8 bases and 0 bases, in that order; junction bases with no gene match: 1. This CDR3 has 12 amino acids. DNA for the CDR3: TGTGCCAGCTCAGGGGGCTCCTACGAGCAGTACTTC. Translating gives CASSGGSYEQYF.

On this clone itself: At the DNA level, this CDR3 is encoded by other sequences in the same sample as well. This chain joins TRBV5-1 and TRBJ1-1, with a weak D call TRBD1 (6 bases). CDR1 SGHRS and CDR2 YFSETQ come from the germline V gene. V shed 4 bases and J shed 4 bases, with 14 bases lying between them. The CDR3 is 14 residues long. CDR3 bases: TGCGCCAGCAGCCTGAGGCGGGGGGCCACTGAAGCTTTCTTT. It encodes CASSLRRGATEAFF. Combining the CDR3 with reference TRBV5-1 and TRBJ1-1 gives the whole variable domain KAGVTQTPRYLIKTRGQQVTLSCSPISGHRSVSWYQQTPGQGLQFLFEYFSETQRNKGNFPGRFSGRQFSNSRSEMNVSTLELGDSALYLCASSLRRGATEAFFGQGTRLTVV.

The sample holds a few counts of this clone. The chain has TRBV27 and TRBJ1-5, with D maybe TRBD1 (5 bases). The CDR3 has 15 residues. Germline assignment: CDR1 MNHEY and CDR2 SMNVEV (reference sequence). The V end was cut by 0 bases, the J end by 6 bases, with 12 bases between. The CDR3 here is CASSLSFQGGQPQHF. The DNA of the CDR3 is TGTGCCAGCAGTTTATCGTTCCAGGGCGGTCAGCCCCAGCATTTT.

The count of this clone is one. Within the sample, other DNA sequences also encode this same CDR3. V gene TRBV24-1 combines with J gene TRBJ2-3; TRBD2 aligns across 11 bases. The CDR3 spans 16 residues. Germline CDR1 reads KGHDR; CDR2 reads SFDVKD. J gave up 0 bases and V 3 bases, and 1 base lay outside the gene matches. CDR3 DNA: TGTGCCACCAGTGATCGGACTAGCGGGAGCACAGATACGCAGTATTTT. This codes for CATSDRTSGSTDTQYF.

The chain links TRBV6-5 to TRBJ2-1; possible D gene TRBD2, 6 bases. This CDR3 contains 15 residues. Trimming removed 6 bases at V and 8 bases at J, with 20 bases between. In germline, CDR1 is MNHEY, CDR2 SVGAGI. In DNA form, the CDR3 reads TGTGCCAGCAGGAGGGGCTTACTAGCTTTGGATGAGCAGTTCTTC. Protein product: CASRRGLLALDEQFF.

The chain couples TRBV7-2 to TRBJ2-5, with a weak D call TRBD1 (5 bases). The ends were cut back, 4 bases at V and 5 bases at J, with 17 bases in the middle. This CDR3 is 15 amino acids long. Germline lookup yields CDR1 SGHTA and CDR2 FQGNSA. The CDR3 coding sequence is TGTGCCAGCAGCTCATCCGCCCATAACAGGGAGACCCAGTACTTC. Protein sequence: CASSSSAHNRETQYF.

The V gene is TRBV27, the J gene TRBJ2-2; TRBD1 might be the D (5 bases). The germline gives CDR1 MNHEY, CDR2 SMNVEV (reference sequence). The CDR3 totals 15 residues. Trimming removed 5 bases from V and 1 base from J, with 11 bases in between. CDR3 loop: CASSRIRGNTGELFF. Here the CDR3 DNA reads TGTGCCAGCAGTAGAATAAGGGGGAACACCGGGGAGCTGTTTTTT.